These T cell receptor beta chains were read from a single sample in a study of blood T cell repertoires in COVID-19. Sequencing used immunoSEQ multiplex PCR; TCRdb keeps in-frame clones, though not all of them. Of approximately 250,000 clones listed, 86% were seen once; the top ten hold about 10%. The sequenced sample consisted of peripheral blood. Receptor source: a man aged 35-49 years with active or convalescent COVID-19. Each CDR3 is given with its conserved first and last residue. Each record gives: V gene, D gene, J gene, clone size, CDR3 DNA, CDR3 protein. The D gene is left open where the match is weak. Rows give clone size only sometimes, using once, few, many, or a class for an expanded clone.

V: TRBV11-3; D: TRBD2; J: TRBJ2-7; size: .; DNA: TGTGCCAGCAGCCCATTAGGGGGGACTAGCGGGAACGAGCAGTACTTC; CDR3: CASSPLGGTSGNEQYF
V: TRBV25-1; D: .; J: TRBJ1-4; size: .; DNA: TGTGCCAGCAGTGAATGGGCAGGAGTGATGGGGCCAAAGGAAAAACTGTTTTTT; CDR3: CASSEWAGVMGPKEKLFF
V: TRBV24-1; D: TRBD1; J: TRBJ1-2; size: .; DNA: TGTGCCACCAGTGACCCAGGGGGCGCGAGCTATGGCTACACCTTC; CDR3: CATSDPGGASYGYTF
V: TRBV11-2; D: TRBD1; J: TRBJ1-6; size: .; DNA: TGTGCCAGCAGCTCTGGGACAGCAAATAATTCACCCCTCCACTTT; CDR3: CASSSGTANNSPLHF
V: TRBV11-2; D: TRBD2; J: TRBJ2-2; size: .; DNA: TGTGCCAGCAGCGTGACTAGCGGGGGCGGCCAGAACACCGGGGAGCTGTTTTTT; CDR3: CASSVTSGGGQNTGELFF
V: TRBV5-4; D: .; J: TRBJ2-3; size: once; DNA: TGTGCCAGCAGCTCGACAGGGACTGATACGCAGTATTTT; CDR3: CASSSTGTDTQYF
V: TRBV19; D: TRBD1; J: TRBJ1-1; size: .; DNA: TGTGCCAGTATCATACAGGGGGGCTTTGGGGCTTTCTTT; CDR3: CASIIQGGFGAFF
V: TRBV5-5; D: TRBD2; J: TRBJ2-3; size: .; DNA: TGTGCCAGCAGCCCGTTAGCGGGGGGGCCAGATACGCAGTATTTT; CDR3: CASSPLAGGPDTQYF
V: TRBV12-3/TRBV12-4; D: .; J: TRBJ1-2; size: .; DNA: TGTGCCAGCAGTTTTGTGGCCGCCGAAGGCTACACCTTC; CDR3: CASSFVAAEGYTF
V: TRBV7-9; D: .; J: TRBJ2-7; size: .; DNA: TGTGCCAGCAGCCCCAGGGTTGCGGAAACCTACGAGCAGTACTTC; CDR3: CASSPRVAETYEQYF
V: TRBV3-1/TRBV3-2; D: .; J: TRBJ2-5; size: few; DNA: TGTGCCAGCAGCCAAGATGAGGGTCCAGACCCAGAGACCCAGTACTTC; CDR3: CASSQDEGPDPETQYF
V: TRBV6-6; D: TRBD1; J: TRBJ1-5; size: .; DNA: TGTGCCAGCAGTCGTCCGGGACAGGGACTGCGGAATCAGCCCCAGCATTTT; CDR3: CASSRPGQGLRNQPQHF
V: TRBV14; D: .; J: TRBJ1-1; size: .; DNA: TGTGCCAGCAGCCAAGTTAACTCGCCTGAAGCTTTCTTT; CDR3: CASSQVNSPEAFF
V: TRBV5-8; D: TRBD1; J: TRBJ1-5; size: .; DNA: TGTGCCAGCAGCAAGGGACAGGGAGGACAGCCCCAGCATTTT; CDR3: CASSKGQGGQPQHF
V: TRBV30; D: .; J: TRBJ1-1; size: .; DNA: TGTGCATCCGAGAGAAACACTGAAGCTTTCTTT; CDR3: CASERNTEAFF
V: TRBV9; D: TRBD1; J: TRBJ2-3; size: once; DNA: TGTGCCAGCAGCGTCCGGGACAGGGCGGTTACGCAGTATTTT; CDR3: CASSVRDRAVTQYF
V: TRBV28; D: .; J: TRBJ1-5; size: .; DNA: TGTGCCAGCAGTTTAGTGAACTCCGGGAATCAGCCCCAGCATTTT; CDR3: CASSLVNSGNQPQHF
V: TRBV3-1/TRBV3-2; D: TRBD2; J: TRBJ2-2; size: once; DNA: TGTGCCAGCAGCCAAGGACTAGCGGGAGGGCCTCCGAACACCGGGGAGCTGTTTTTT; CDR3: CASSQGLAGGPPNTGELFF
V: TRBV27; D: TRBD2; J: TRBJ2-1; size: .; DNA: TGTGCCAGCAGTTTTTCGGCGGGAGTCGGCCATGAGCAGTTCTTC; CDR3: CASSFSAGVGHEQFF
V: TRBV6-5; D: .; J: TRBJ1-1; size: .; DNA: TGTGCCTTTGGACAGCAGATGAACACTGAAGCTTTCTTT; CDR3: CAFGQQMNTEAFF
V: TRBV6-5; D: TRBD1; J: TRBJ1-2; size: .; DNA: TGTGCCAGCCATGACGCCGGACAGGGAACGGGCGGCTACACCTTC; CDR3: CASHDAGQGTGGYTF
V: TRBV28; D: TRBD2; J: TRBJ2-2; size: .; DNA: TGTGCCAGCACTCGACTAGCGGGGCTGTCCGGGGAGCTGTTTTTT; CDR3: CASTRLAGLSGELFF
V: TRBV19; D: .; J: TRBJ1-1; size: .; DNA: TGTGCCAGTAGTATCGAGGCATCTTTGAACACTGAAGCTTTCTTT; CDR3: CASSIEASLNTEAFF
V: TRBV6-5; D: .; J: TRBJ1-4; size: once; DNA: TGTGCCAGCAGTTACGGGGGGGCCGGGGAAAAACTGTTTTTT; CDR3: CASSYGGAGEKLFF
V: TRBV21-1; D: .; J: TRBJ1-1; size: .; DNA: TGTGCCAGCAGCAAGTCAGGAAACACTGAAGCTTTCTTT; CDR3: CASSKSGNTEAFF
V: TRBV6-5; D: .; J: TRBJ2-7; size: .; DNA: TGTGCCAGCAGTTACTACGACAGAGACTACGAGCAGTACTTC; CDR3: CASSYYDRDYEQYF
V: TRBV30; D: .; J: TRBJ2-4; size: .; DNA: TGTGCCTGGAGTACACTCCGGCCGGGAAACATTCAGTACTTC; CDR3: CAWSTLRPGNIQYF
V: TRBV29-1; D: .; J: TRBJ1-2; size: once; DNA: TGCAGCGTTGCGGGGGGTATTAACTATGGCTACACCTTC; CDR3: CSVAGGINYGYTF
V: TRBV18; D: .; J: TRBJ2-5; size: .; DNA: TGTGCCAGCTCACCAATAGAGCGAGAGACCCAGTACTTC; CDR3: CASSPIERETQYF
V: TRBV29-1; D: TRBD1; J: TRBJ1-4; size: .; DNA: TGCAGCGTTGAAGAAGAAGGGACAGGGGTTGTCGGAAAACTGTTTTTT; CDR3: CSVEEEGTGVVGKLFF
V: TRBV7-9; D: .; J: TRBJ1-1; size: once; DNA: TGTGCCAGCAGCTTAGGGCAGAAGAACACTGAAGCTTTCTTT; CDR3: CASSLGQKNTEAFF
V: TRBV5-4; D: .; J: TRBJ2-7; size: few; DNA: TGTGCCAGCAGCTTGTCCCCCCACTACGAGCAGTACTTC; CDR3: CASSLSPHYEQYF
V: TRBV28; D: .; J: TRBJ1-1; size: .; DNA: TGTGCCAGCAGTTTCATCACGATCGGCTACAGTGAAGCTTTCTTT; CDR3: CASSFITIGYSEAFF
V: TRBV2; D: .; J: TRBJ2-1; size: .; DNA: TGTGCCAGCAGTGAAGTCCCAGGCAGTGAGCAGTTCTTC; CDR3: CASSEVPGSEQFF
V: TRBV24-1; D: .; J: TRBJ2-5; size: once; DNA: TGTGCCACCAGTGATCCGGGGAACCAAGAGACCCAGTACTTC; CDR3: CATSDPGNQETQYF
V: TRBV7-6; D: TRBD1; J: TRBJ1-4; size: .; DNA: TGTGCCAGCAGCTTAGCGCTCGGGGGACAGGAAAAACTGTTTTTT; CDR3: CASSLALGGQEKLFF
V: TRBV6-5; D: .; J: TRBJ2-2; size: .; DNA: TGTGCCAGCAGAAGAGGCGCATCAAGTCCCGGGGAGCTGTTTTTT; CDR3: CASRRGASSPGELFF